Included here is one TCR beta chain sequence, with context. The CDR3 runs to 13 residues. V lost 9 bases, J lost 2 bases, and 10 bases lay in between. Germline assignment: CDR1 KGHDR and CDR2 SFDVKD. In the original processing: Amplification with reference gene primers provided the estimates of nucleated cell counts. Repertoires were generated with immunoSEQ multiplex PCR, while TCRdb's copy carries only in-frame clones and drops some. V and J calls and clone size are those listed in that table; D and trimming were worked out from the DNA. The table has approximately 210,000 clones, more than 85% seen once; the top ten hold under 2.5%. This sample is drawn from a study of blood T cell repertoires in COVID-19. Study summary: Samples came from the United States, Italy and Spain, spanning acute and convalescent COVID-19. T cells, B-cell-depleted T cells, or PBMCs supplied cDNA or gDNA.

What was sequenced was peripheral blood. This receptor was taken from a man aged 40-55 years with active or convalescent COVID-19. V usage is TRBV24-1 and J usage is TRBJ1-5; a weak D match, TRBD1 (5 bases). The CDR3 loop reads CATGGGGNQPQHF. The CDR3 region has the DNA TGTGCCACCGGGGGAGGTGGCAATCAGCCCCAGCATTTT.